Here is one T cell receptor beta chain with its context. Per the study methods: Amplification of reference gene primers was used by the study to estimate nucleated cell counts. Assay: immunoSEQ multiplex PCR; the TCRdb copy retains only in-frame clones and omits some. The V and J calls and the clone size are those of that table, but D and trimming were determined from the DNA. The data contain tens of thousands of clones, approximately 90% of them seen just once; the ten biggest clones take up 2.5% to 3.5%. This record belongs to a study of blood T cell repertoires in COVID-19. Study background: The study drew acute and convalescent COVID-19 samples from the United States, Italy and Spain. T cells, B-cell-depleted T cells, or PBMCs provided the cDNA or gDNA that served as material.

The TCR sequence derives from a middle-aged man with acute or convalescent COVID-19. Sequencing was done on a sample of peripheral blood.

DNA of the CDR3: TGTGCCAGCAGTGACTCCGGGACAGGGATGAACACTGAAGCTTTCTTT. This encodes CASSDSGTGMNTEAFF. This rearrangement joins TRBV25-1 to TRBJ1-1, with 9 bases identical to TRBD1. The CDR3 extends over 16 amino acids. Germline V gene lookup returns CDR1 MGHDK and CDR2 SYGVNS. J lost 0 bases, V lost 3 bases, and 5 bases had no gene match.